The clone carrying this T cell receptor (beta chain) was seen a handful of times. Its antigen is currently unknown. As to treatment: roughly 10-day PBMC culture with coronavirus spike peptide pools or control peptides (ViraFEST assay). The cultures had half their medium swapped for fresh IL-2 medium on days 3 and 7. An Oncomine TCR Beta short-read assay was used to sequence the DNA from cultured CD4+ T cells. TCRdb fed the PCR reads into MiXCR, producing one record per CDR3 protein. The sample carries approximately 9,600 distinct CDR3 sequences, roughly 27% recorded once. CDR3 length: 12 amino acids. V was shortened by 3 bases and J by 4 bases, with 6 bases between the two germline ends. Looked up from germline, CDR1 is WNHNN and CDR2 is SYGVQD (reference sequence). These data originate in a study of vaccination and CD4 T cells after COVID-19.

The receptor was derived from a human donor who received a COVID-19 vaccine. The V call is TRBV10-1, the J call TRBJ1-2, with D uncertain. The starting material was CD4+ T cells from blood, cultured in vitro, obtained before SARS-CoV-2 vaccination. The DNA for the CDR3 is TGCGCCAGCAGTGACAAAAGCTATGGCTACACCTTC. Translating gives CASSDKSYGYTF.